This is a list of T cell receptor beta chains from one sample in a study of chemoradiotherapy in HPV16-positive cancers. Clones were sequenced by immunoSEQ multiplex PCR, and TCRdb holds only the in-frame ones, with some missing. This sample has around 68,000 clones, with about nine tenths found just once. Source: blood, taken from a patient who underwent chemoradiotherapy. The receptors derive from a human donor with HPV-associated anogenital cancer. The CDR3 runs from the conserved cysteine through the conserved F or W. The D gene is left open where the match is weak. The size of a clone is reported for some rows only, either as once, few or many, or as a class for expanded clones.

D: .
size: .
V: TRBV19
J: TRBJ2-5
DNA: TGTGCCAGTAGTAGGGACTCTCGAAAGACCCAGTACTTC
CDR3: CASSRDSRKTQYF

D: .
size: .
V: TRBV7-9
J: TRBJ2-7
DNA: TGTGCCAGCAGCTGGCAGGGGTTCCACGAGCAGTACTTC
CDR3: CASSWQGFHEQYF

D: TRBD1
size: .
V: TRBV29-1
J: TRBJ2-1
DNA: TGCAGCGCCCGGACAGGGGTGGTGAATGAGCAGTTCTTC
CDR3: CSARTGVVNEQFF

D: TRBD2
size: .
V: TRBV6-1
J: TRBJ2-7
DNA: TGTGCCAGCAGTGGGCCCCTAACTAGCGGGAGCGACGAGCAGTACTTC
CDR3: CASSGPLTSGSDEQYF

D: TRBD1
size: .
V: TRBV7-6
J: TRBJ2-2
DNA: TGTGCCAGCAGCTTTACAGGGGCGAACACCGGGGAGCTGTTTTTT
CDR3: CASSFTGANTGELFF

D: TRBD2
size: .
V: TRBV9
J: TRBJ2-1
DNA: TGTGCCAGCAGCGTCCTAGCGGGGGGGCCCGGCAATGAGCAGTTCTTC
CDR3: CASSVLAGGPGNEQFF

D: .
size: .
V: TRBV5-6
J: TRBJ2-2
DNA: TGTGCCAGCAGACTTGCCGGTGGCGGGGAGCTGTTTTTT
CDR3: CASRLAGGGELFF

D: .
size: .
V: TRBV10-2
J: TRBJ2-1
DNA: TGCGCCAGCAGTCCTTACTCCAACGGCGATGAGCAGTTCTTC
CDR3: CASSPYSNGDEQFF

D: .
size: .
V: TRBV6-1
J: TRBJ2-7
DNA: TGTGCCAGCAGTCAGGGGGGAGGCTACGAGCAGTACTTC
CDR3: CASSQGGGYEQYF

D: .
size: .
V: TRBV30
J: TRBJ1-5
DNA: TGTGCCTGGAGCGCCAGGGCGTATAGCAATCAGCCCCAGCATTTT
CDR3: CAWSARAYSNQPQHF

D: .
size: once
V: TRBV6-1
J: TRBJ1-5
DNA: TGTGCCAGCAGTGAAATGGATGACAATCAGCCCCAGCATTTT
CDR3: CASSEMDDNQPQHF

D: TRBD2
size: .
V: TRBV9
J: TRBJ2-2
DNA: TGTGCCAGCAGCCCCGGGGGGGGGAGACTGACCGGGGAGCTGTTTTTT
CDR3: CASSPGGGRLTGELFF

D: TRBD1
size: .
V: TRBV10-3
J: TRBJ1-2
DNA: TGTGCCACCTTGAACCCGACAGGGGTCAGAAGCTACACCTTC
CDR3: CATLNPTGVRSYTF

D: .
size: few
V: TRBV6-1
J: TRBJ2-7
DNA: TGTGCCAGCAGTGCGACGAAGTACTTC
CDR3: CASSATKYF